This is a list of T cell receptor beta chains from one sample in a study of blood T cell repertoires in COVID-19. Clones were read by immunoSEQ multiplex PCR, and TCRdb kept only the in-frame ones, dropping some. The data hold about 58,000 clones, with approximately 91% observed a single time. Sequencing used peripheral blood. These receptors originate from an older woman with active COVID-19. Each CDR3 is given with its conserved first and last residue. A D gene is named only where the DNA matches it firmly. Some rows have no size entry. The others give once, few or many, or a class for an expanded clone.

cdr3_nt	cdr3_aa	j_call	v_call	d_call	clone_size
TGTGCCAGTAGTGAGTTGGGACAGGGAACTTCACCCCTCCACTTT	CASSELGQGTSPLHF	TRBJ1-6	TRBV19	TRBD1	NA
TGCGCCAGCAGCTTGGGTATACTAAACACCGGGGAGCTGTTTTTT	CASSLGILNTGELFF	TRBJ2-2	TRBV5-1	NA	NA
TGTGCCAGCAGTGCGGGACAGGGGACGACTGAGCAGTACTTC	CASSAGQGTTEQYF	TRBJ2-7	TRBV27	TRBD1	NA
TGTGCCAGCAGCTCGACCGGGACTAGCAGCAAGAAGCAGTTCTTC	CASSSTGTSSKKQFF	TRBJ2-1	TRBV28	TRBD2	NA
TGTGCCAGCAGCCCCAGGCAGGGGAATAATTCACCCCTCCACTTT	CASSPRQGNNSPLHF	TRBJ1-6	TRBV7-3	NA	NA
TGTGCCAGCAGCTTATTGGGGGCCTTTGGGACGGAGAACACTGAAGCTTTCTTT	CASSLLGAFGTENTEAFF	TRBJ1-1	TRBV7-2	NA	NA
TGTGCCAGCAGCTTAACTAGGGGTGACACAGATACGCAGTATTTT	CASSLTRGDTDTQYF	TRBJ2-3	TRBV7-3	NA	NA
TGTGCCAGCAGTCCCGGGACTAGCGGTAGCACAGATACGCAGTATTTT	CASSPGTSGSTDTQYF	TRBJ2-3	TRBV5-6	TRBD2	once
TGTGCCAGCAGCTTATCTGGGGGCGGCGGTTCCTACAATGAGCAGTTCTTC	CASSLSGGGGSYNEQFF	TRBJ2-1	TRBV7-2	NA	NA
TGCGCCAGCAGCTTGGCCGACAGGGATGGGACAGATACGCAGTATTTT	CASSLADRDGTDTQYF	TRBJ2-3	TRBV5-1	TRBD1	NA
TGTGCCAGCAGCTTCTCACGGGAGAGCTACGAGCAGTACTTC	CASSFSRESYEQYF	TRBJ2-7	TRBV7-3	NA	once
TGTGCCAGCAGCTTGAGCAGGGCAACTAATGAAAAACTGTTTTTT	CASSLSRATNEKLFF	TRBJ1-4	TRBV5-4	NA	NA
TGTGCCAGCAGCCAAGAACTAGCGGGAGGCCAAGAGACCCAGTACTTC	CASSQELAGGQETQYF	TRBJ2-5	TRBV3-1/TRBV3-2	TRBD2	once
TGTGCCAGCAGCCGCGGGACAGGCCTGGGCAATGAGCAGTTCTTC	CASSRGTGLGNEQFF	TRBJ2-1	TRBV6-2/TRBV6-3	TRBD1	NA
TGTGCCAGTAGTTCACGAGGAGATCCCAGCTCCTATAATTCACCCCTCCACTTT	CASSSRGDPSSYNSPLHF	TRBJ1-6	TRBV19	NA	NA
TGTGCCTGGACCCCGGGACACCGTCCCTACGAGCAGTACTTC	CAWTPGHRPYEQYF	TRBJ2-7	TRBV30	NA	NA
TGTGCCAGCAGGAACTCCCGGGACAGGGGGCGCGAGCAGTACTTC	CASRNSRDRGREQYF	TRBJ2-7	TRBV6-5	TRBD1	once
TGTGCCAGCAGTGATCCAGGACAGGGGAACTACGAGCAGTACTTC	CASSDPGQGNYEQYF	TRBJ2-7	TRBV28	TRBD1	NA
TGCGCCAGCACAAGCGGGAGGGTTCGGGAGACCCAGTACTTC	CASTSGRVRETQYF	TRBJ2-5	TRBV10-2	TRBD2	few
TGTGCCAGCAGCCCCTCGGGGGAGTCCGGTCAGCCCCAGCATTTT	CASSPSGESGQPQHF	TRBJ1-5	TRBV7-6	NA	NA
TGTGCCAGCAGCAAACCAGGGCGCGACGAGCAGTACTTC	CASSKPGRDEQYF	TRBJ2-7	TRBV21-1	NA	NA
TGCAGCGCCCAGGGACAGACCTATGGCTACACCTTC	CSAQGQTYGYTF	TRBJ1-2	TRBV29-1	TRBD1	NA
TGTGCCAGCAGCAAACACAACAGCGGGAGGGCCAAAAACATTCAGTACTTC	CASSKHNSGRAKNIQYF	TRBJ2-4	TRBV21-1	NA	NA
TGTGCCAGCAGTTCACCCGGACAGGCGAGCTCCTACAATGAGCAGTTCTTC	CASSSPGQASSYNEQFF	TRBJ2-1	TRBV27	TRBD1	NA
TGTGCCAGCAGCCCGGGGGACAGTATCTACGAGCAGTACTTC	CASSPGDSIYEQYF	TRBJ2-7	TRBV5-6	NA	NA
TGTGCCAGCAGCCAAGATGTGAGAGTCGGTACAGATACGCAGTATTTT	CASSQDVRVGTDTQYF	TRBJ2-3	TRBV3-1/TRBV3-2	NA	NA
TGTGCCAGCAGCGGCCCGACAAGATCCTATGAGCAGTTCTTC	CASSGPTRSYEQFF	TRBJ2-1	TRBV11-3	NA	NA
TGTGCCAGCAGTCCCCGCCCCGCGGGAGGACGCGGGGAGCTGTTTTTT	CASSPRPAGGRGELFF	TRBJ2-2	TRBV2	TRBD2	NA
TGTGCCAGCAGTTCCGGGGGAAGGGGCTACACCTTC	CASSSGGRGYTF	TRBJ1-2	TRBV6-2/TRBV6-3	NA	NA
TGTGCTAGTGGTACCCGACAGGGGAGTGTCACTGAAGCTTTCTTT	CASGTRQGSVTEAFF	TRBJ1-1	TRBV12-5	TRBD1	NA
TGCGCCAGCAGCTTGGTTCAGGGAGGGGGTAATTCACCCCTCCACTTT	CASSLVQGGGNSPLHF	TRBJ1-6	TRBV5-1	NA	NA
TGCGCCAGCAGCCAAGGGAGGGCTCCGACCGGGACAGGCAATCAGCCCCAGCATTTT	CASSQGRAPTGTGNQPQHF	TRBJ1-5	TRBV4-1	TRBD1	NA
TGTGCCAGCAGTGAAGGACCGTGGAGCTCCTACGAGCAGTACTTC	CASSEGPWSSYEQYF	TRBJ2-7	TRBV6-1	NA	NA
TGTGCCACCAGCCCCGGGACAGGGGATTTAGGGTACACCGGGGAGCTGTTTTTT	CATSPGTGDLGYTGELFF	TRBJ2-2	TRBV15	TRBD1	NA
TGTGCCAGCAGTTACTCATTGGGGGGTAAGCAGTACTTC	CASSYSLGGKQYF	TRBJ2-7	TRBV6-5	NA	NA
TGTGCCAGCAGTAACGGCCTAGCGGTAGGGGCCGGGGAGCTGTTTTTT	CASSNGLAVGAGELFF	TRBJ2-2	TRBV2	TRBD2	NA
TGTGCCAGCCAGACAGGGCCCTCTGGAAACACCATATATTTT	CASQTGPSGNTIYF	TRBJ1-3	TRBV28	TRBD1	NA
TGTGCCACCAGCAGAGGGAGGGAGCAGTACTTC	CATSRGREQYF	TRBJ2-7	TRBV15	NA	NA
TGTGCCAGCAGAAGTTCAACAGGTACCTACGAGCAGTACTTC	CASRSSTGTYEQYF	TRBJ2-7	TRBV2	NA	NA
TGCGCCAGCAGCCCTAACGCGGGCGGGGGGGAGACCCAGTACTTC	CASSPNAGGGETQYF	TRBJ2-5	TRBV5-1	TRBD2	NA
TGTGCCAGCAGTTACGGGAGGGACACGAACACTGAAGCTTTCTTT	CASSYGRDTNTEAFF	TRBJ1-1	TRBV6-5	NA	NA
TGCGCCAGCAGCTGGTCCGGCGGGACAGAGAAAAACATTCAGTACTTC	CASSWSGGTEKNIQYF	TRBJ2-4	TRBV5-1	NA	NA
TGTGCCTGGAGTGTAAAGGGGGGGCCCCGCTCTGGGGCCAACGTCCTGACTTTC	CAWSVKGGPRSGANVLTF	TRBJ2-6	TRBV30	NA	NA
TGCGCCAGCAGCTTGGGACACGCAGCAACCTACAATGAGCAGTTCTTC	CASSLGHAATYNEQFF	TRBJ2-1	TRBV5-1	NA	NA
TGTGCCAGCAGCCTCCTAGGAGAGTCAAGATACGAGCAGTACTTC	CASSLLGESRYEQYF	TRBJ2-7	TRBV14	NA	NA
TGTGCCAGCAGCGGGCGACAGGTCTCCTACAATGAGCAGTTCTTC	CASSGRQVSYNEQFF	TRBJ2-1	TRBV9	NA	NA
TGTGCCAGCACACAGACAGGGGAGAAGACCTATGGCTACACCTTC	CASTQTGEKTYGYTF	TRBJ1-2	TRBV7-2	TRBD1	NA
TGTGCCAGCAGTTACTCGGACAGGGGTTATGGGGGCTACACCTTC	CASSYSDRGYGGYTF	TRBJ1-2	TRBV6-5	TRBD1	NA
TGTGCCAGCAGCTCACTAGCGGGAGTGGACGAGCAGTACTTC	CASSSLAGVDEQYF	TRBJ2-7	TRBV7-2	TRBD2	NA
TGTGCCAGCAGCTTACCTCATCCAGGCTACCAAGAGACCCAGTACTTC	CASSLPHPGYQETQYF	TRBJ2-5	TRBV5-4	NA	NA
TGTGCCAGCTCACCAACCGGGGGAACGAACACTGAAGCTTTCTTT	CASSPTGGTNTEAFF	TRBJ1-1	TRBV18	NA	NA
TGTGCCAGCAGCCAATATTCTCAGGGTTTCGGTCAGCCCCAGCATTTT	CASSQYSQGFGQPQHF	TRBJ1-5	TRBV3-1/TRBV3-2	NA	NA
TGTGCCAGCTCACCCGGGGACAGGGTAAAGAACGAGCAGTACTTC	CASSPGDRVKNEQYF	TRBJ2-7	TRBV18	TRBD1	NA
TGTGCCAGCAGGGATGGGCCGGAGGGTCAGCCCCAGCATTTT	CASRDGPEGQPQHF	TRBJ1-5	TRBV6-5	NA	NA
TGTGCCAGCAGCCAACTCCGGGACAGCCAAGAGACCCAGTACTTC	CASSQLRDSQETQYF	TRBJ2-5	TRBV3-1/TRBV3-2	TRBD1	NA
TGTGCCAGCAGCGCCCGGACAGGGGGCGGGTACGAGCAGTACTTC	CASSARTGGGYEQYF	TRBJ2-7	TRBV9	TRBD1	NA
TGTGCCAGTAGTATACGGTCGGGACAGGGTTCCGGGGAGCTGTTTTTT	CASSIRSGQGSGELFF	TRBJ2-2	TRBV19	TRBD1	NA